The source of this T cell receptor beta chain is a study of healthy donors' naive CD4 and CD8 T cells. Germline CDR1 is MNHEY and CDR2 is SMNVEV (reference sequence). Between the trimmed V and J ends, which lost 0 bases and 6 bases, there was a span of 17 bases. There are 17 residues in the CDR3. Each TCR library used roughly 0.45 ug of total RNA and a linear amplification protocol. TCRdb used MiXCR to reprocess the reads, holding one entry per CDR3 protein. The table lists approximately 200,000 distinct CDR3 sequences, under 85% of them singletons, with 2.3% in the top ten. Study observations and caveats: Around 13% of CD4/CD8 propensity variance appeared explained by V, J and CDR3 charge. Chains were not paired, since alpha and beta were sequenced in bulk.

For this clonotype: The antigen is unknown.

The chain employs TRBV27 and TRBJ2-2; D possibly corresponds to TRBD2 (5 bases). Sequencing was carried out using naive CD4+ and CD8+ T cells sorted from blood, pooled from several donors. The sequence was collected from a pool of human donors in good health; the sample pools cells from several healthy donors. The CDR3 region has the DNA TGTGCCAGCAGTTTATCGGACTCTCGCCGTTTTGCCGGGGAGCTGTTTTTT. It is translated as CASSLSDSRRFAGELFF.